Detailed here is one T cell receptor beta chain. Its antigen target is currently unknown. Qualities for individual bases were not recorded, and no much larger clone is one base off. Preparation of the library involved the immunoSEQ multiplex PCR assay. For the multiplex PCR, a mixture combining 60 forward primers for TCR Vbeta segments and 13 reverse primers for TCR Jbeta segments was used. The CDR3 region of rearranged TCR beta genes was amplified from genomic DNA with a multiplex PCR assay. The amplified TCR beta libraries were sequenced on the Illumina HiSeq System as 87-base-pair reads. The source study handled its data this way. A later analysis counted about 76 million unique TCR beta chains across the 670 or so repertoires, and roughly 10 million of these chains were shared by at least two donors. Raw reads were error-corrected and collapsed into unique sequences by a nearest-neighbor algorithm in which closely related sequences were merged to remove PCR and sequencing errors. CDR3 sequences were aligned to IMGT reference sequences to assign V, D and J gene segments. For a sequence to be retained, a match of at least six nucleotides was required to both a V gene segment and a J gene segment. A rearrangement counted as productive if the CDR3 had no stop codons and remained in frame with V and J, and every other rearrangement counted as non-productive. Following IMGT convention, CDR3 was defined as the stretch from the second conserved V-encoded cysteine to the conserved J-encoded phenylalanine. The earlier analysis of roughly 590 of the donors excluded sequences that lacked an unambiguous match to a single V gene segment. In an earlier analysis of a few hundred of the donors, V segments were called functional above 56.7% productive rearrangements and were called segregating when the between-donor standard deviation exceeded 5%. A statistical classification framework was built for diagnosing cytomegalovirus status from the catalog of TCR beta chain sequences. V and J gene assignment, in a later analysis, came from comparing TCR nucleotide sequences with IMGT/GENE-DB human TR gene sequences. A later analysis assigned CDR3 sequences and most-parsimonious VDJ recombination scenarios with the TCRdist pipeline. In a later analysis, each TCR beta chain was defined by its CDR3 amino acid sequence together with its V-gene family, and reads lacking a unique V-gene family were excluded. A later analysis removed over 500 highly shared, low-generation-probability nucleotide sequences to deal with suspected cross-contamination and a sequencing artifact. In a later analysis, a clonal expansion index for each public chain was calculated from normalized within-repertoire ranks of inferred template counts. In a later analysis, generation probabilities were computed using a VDJ recombination model fitted to out-of-frame rearrangements, and the results were checked against IGoR. In a later analysis, TCR-TCR, TCR-HLA and TCR-CMV co-occurrence was scored with hypergeometric tests, and a repertoire-size bias correction was applied to TCR pairs. False discovery rates were estimated in a later analysis by permuting HLA or CMV assignments 20 times. In a later analysis, co-occurring TCRs were grouped with DBSCAN, and TCRdist sequence similarity was added when clustering was performed within HLA-allele-positive subsets. For co-occurrence clustering, repertoires with fewer than 30,000 or more than 120,000 public chains were excluded, along with four to six repertoires with anomalous nucleotide sharing. The source is immuneACCESS, and TCRdb retained only in-frame sequences with V and J called. Part of the clones is not carried over; for the studies checked, unresolved V genes explain less than half of this, and the remainder is unexplained. That table supplies the V and J calls and clone size; D and trimming were determined from the DNA. The sample has 95,000 to 130,000 clones on record, 9.5% of them singletons. Over 2.5% of the sample comes from the top ten.

The cohort was made up of approximately 670 healthy bone marrow donors. At the time of sampling, every cohort member was nominally healthy, though immune exposures that went unrecorded were likely present. The donor tested CMV seronegative and was one of the 352 seronegative cohort members. A peripheral blood sample was collected from each donor, and TCR beta sequencing was performed on peripheral blood mononuclear cells. The Qiagen DNeasy Blood Extraction Kit was used to extract genomic DNA from the blood cell samples. The sample originates from a study of cytomegalovirus exposure and HLA in healthy donors (dated by TCRdb to about 2017). About the study as a whole: According to an earlier analysis of 450 to 650 of the donors, 150 million to 200 million T cells yielded 117 million unique TCR beta sequences and about 300 Gb of sequence data. An early release that covered some 630 HLA-typed donors contained approximately 300 gigabases of sequencing data and 75 million to 100 million unique TCR sequences. The genetic ancestry cluster associated with self-reported Caucasian donors included approximately 85% of the roughly 390 genotyped donors. The study aimed to test whether cataloging public T cell receptors could reveal signatures of past pathogen exposure. The study used immunosequencing to profile the T cell repertoires of 600 to 850 subjects and linked those repertoires to cytomegalovirus serostatus. In addition to the first cohort of roughly 700 subjects, a separate validation cohort of 120 different subjects was used. To predict cytomegalovirus infection status, the study combined high-throughput TCR immunosequencing, statistical association of individual TCRs with disease status, and machine learning. A later analysis re-analyzed previously published TCR beta repertoires from about 600 donors and added high-resolution HLA genotyping to study TCR occurrence patterns. Rather than drawing on any new phenotypic data, the later analysis identified candidate immune exposures from TCR beta sequences and the way those sequences occurred across donors. To decide whether each TCR beta V gene segment behaved as functional or pseudogenic, an earlier analysis of approximately 590 of the donors relied on high-throughput TCR beta sequencing. Donor age, sex, ethnicity and CMV serostatus were compiled alongside the repertoire data. Genome-wide SNP genotypes for about three fifths of the roughly 670 donors were used in a later genetic analysis, which treated that subset as a discovery cohort. All discovery cohort repertoires had been generated using a single sequencing platform. Both class I and class II loci were covered by HLA typing, at four-digit resolution. The number of typed donors differed by locus: roughly 629-640 for A, B, C, DRB1 and DQB1; 522 for DQA1; 606 for DPA1; and around 450 for DPB1. A handful of DR-DQ haplotypes were handled as single units for association and clustering because linkage in the cohort was strong. Among 300 to 500 genotyped donors of the cohort, an average of approximately 220,000 unique TCR beta nucleotide sequences was sequenced per donor, of which approximately 19% were non-productive.

Summary of the overall study and its limitations: In the study, 150 to 200 TCR beta chains were listed as associated with cytomegalovirus. A later analysis found that HLA-associated TCR beta chains were more clonally expanded and had lower generation probabilities than equally common non-associated chains. Sequencing depth was assumed to be roughly uniform across donors in the presence/absence analyses, though that assumption may not hold. V-gene and J-gene trimming of TCR beta chains was associated with a missense DCLRE1C variant in a later genetic analysis, and the association was replicated in an independent cohort. In a later analysis, TCR association rates were found to vary across HLA loci, with the most associated TCRs seen for DRB1 alleles and the fewest for HLA-C alleles. Only TCR beta chains were sequenced in this cohort, and the absence of alpha or paired-chain data limited detectable features. An earlier analysis of some 560 of the donors showed that most TCR beta V segments appeared in productive rearrangements either about 87% or about 30% of the time, which broadly matched IMGT annotations. The only immune exposure information available for the cohort was CMV serostatus. Some IMGT-functional V segments, including TRBV6-2 and TRBV6-3, could not be distinguished by the 87-base-pair reads and were therefore excluded. Most TCR sequences were observed very rarely across donors, whereas some public TCRs were present in many individuals. The authors suggested that the approach could potentially be extended to other disease states and immunological phenotypes. A further reported finding was that TCR beta sequences accurately predicted the HLA-A and HLA-B alleles for most subjects in the first cohort. Strong co-occurrence of HLA alleles, especially DR and DQ, made assigning TCR associations to individual alleles difficult. The earlier analysis of approximately 560 of the donors excluded some 15 rarely observed V segments, including chromosome 9 orphons, because counts were too low. Most CMV-associated TCR beta chains appeared to be HLA-restricted in a later analysis, and the HLA associations seemed to be driven largely by CMV exposure. Compared with the approximately 670-donor mean, donors in an Asian-associated ancestry cluster had fewer N-insertions in productive TCRs, according to a later genetic analysis. Because HLA typing was unavailable for some donors at each locus, only the typed subset was used in association tests. Three of the identified cytomegalovirus-associated TCR beta chains were confirmed in vitro to be specific for cytomegalovirus antigens. Correlated functional status among segregating V segments might be attributable to linkage disequilibrium, but an unknown experimental factor could not be ruled out. A cluster of highly shared sequence variants was judged likely to be a technical artifact of the sequencing pipeline. The classifier was reported to diagnose cytomegalovirus status with high specificity and sensitivity in both the original cohort and the validation cohort. At a false discovery rate of 0.05, a later analysis linked approximately 18,000 TCR beta sequences to specific HLA alleles. Several of the top co-occurrence clusters appeared to be linked to parvovirus B19, influenza, CMV and Epstein-Barr virus, according to a later analysis.

The germline V gene (reference sequence) provides CDR1 SEHNR and CDR2 FQNEAQ. The CDR3 holds 15 amino acids from the cysteine to the phenylalanine. The DNA shown is the 45-base CDR3, in frame from base 1. V is pruned by 5 bases and J by 5 bases, leaving 7 bases of the junction without a gene match. This receptor was identified in a man aged 25 to 40 in good health and CMV-seronegative. The chain was built from TRBV7-9 and TRBJ2-1; TRBD1 aligns with 9 central bases. The sequenced sample consisted of PBMCs. The sequenced DNA: TGTGCCAGCAGCGCCGGGACAGGGCCTAACAATGAGCAGTTCTTC. Translation gives CASSAGTGPNNEQFF.